The T cell receptor (beta chain) described here comes from a study of cytomegalovirus exposure and HLA in healthy donors (dated by TCRdb to about 2017). About the full investigation: An earlier analysis of approximately 550 of the donors reported about 290 Gb of sequence data and roughly 100 million unique TCR beta sequences from about 179 million T cells. An early release covering just under 650 HLA-typed donors comprised about 300 gigabases of sequencing data and tens of millions of unique TCR sequences. Of the roughly 410 genotyped donors, 75% to 85% were placed in the genetic ancestry cluster associated with self-reported Caucasian donors. The aim of the study was to test whether cataloging public T cell receptors could identify signatures of past pathogen exposure. Using immunosequencing, the study profiled T cell repertoires from about 620 subjects and related those repertoires to cytomegalovirus serostatus. Along with the 666-subject first cohort, a separate validation cohort of some 130 different subjects was used. To predict cytomegalovirus infection status, the study combined high-throughput TCR immunosequencing, statistical association of individual TCRs with disease status, and machine learning. To study patterns of TCR occurrence, a later analysis re-analyzed previously published TCR beta repertoires from several hundred donors and added high-resolution HLA genotyping. The later analysis used no new phenotypic data to find candidate immune exposures, relying instead on TCR beta sequences and their occurrence across donors. An earlier analysis of roughly 600 of the donors used high-throughput TCR beta sequencing to judge whether each TCR beta V gene segment behaved as functional or pseudogenic. Donor age, sex, ethnicity and CMV serostatus were compiled together with the repertoire data. A later genetic analysis took genome-wide SNP genotypes for about three fifths of the 666 donors and used that subset as a discovery cohort. All discovery cohort repertoires had been generated on a single sequencing platform. HLA typing covered class I and class II loci at four-digit resolution. The number of typed donors differed by locus: 629-630 for A, B, C, DRB1 and DQB1; some 500 for DQA1; over 600 for DPA1; and about 470 for DPB1. Roughly 5 DR-DQ haplotypes were handled as single units for association and clustering, since linkage in the cohort was strong. Across approximately 400 genotyped donors of the cohort, an average of roughly 230,000 unique TCR beta nucleotide sequences per donor were sequenced, and roughly 20% of those sequences were non-productive.

In total, 630 or so healthy bone marrow donors made up the cohort. All cohort members were sampled while nominally healthy, although unrecorded immune exposures were likely present. The donor was CMV seropositive and was included in the group of almost 300 seropositive cohort members. A peripheral blood sample was collected from each donor, and TCR beta sequencing was performed on peripheral blood mononuclear cells. The Qiagen DNeasy Blood Extraction Kit was used to extract genomic DNA from the blood cell samples. With regard to this clone: Its binding antigen is unknown. Qualities for individual bases were not recorded, and no much larger clone is one base off.

Receptor amplification or capture employed the immunoSEQ multiplex PCR assay. For the multiplex PCR, a mixture combining 60 forward primers for TCR Vbeta segments and 13 reverse primers for TCR Jbeta segments was used. Amplification of the CDR3 region of rearranged TCR beta genes was performed with a multiplex PCR assay on genomic DNA. The Illumina HiSeq System was used to sequence the amplified TCR beta libraries as 87-base-pair reads. In the original analysis: A later analysis tallied tens of millions of unique TCR beta chains across the approximately 670 repertoires, and 10 million to 11 million of those chains were shared by two or more donors. A nearest-neighbor algorithm error-corrected the raw reads and collapsed the reads into unique sequences, merging closely related sequences to remove PCR and sequencing errors. V, D and J gene segments were assigned by aligning CDR3 sequences to IMGT reference sequences. For a sequence to be retained, a match of at least six nucleotides to both a V gene segment and a J gene segment was required. A rearrangement counted as productive if the CDR3 had no stop codons and remained in frame with V and J, and every other rearrangement counted as non-productive. CDR3 was defined by IMGT convention, running from the second conserved V-encoded cysteine to the conserved J-encoded phenylalanine. The earlier analysis of 587 of the donors excluded any sequence lacking an unambiguous match to a single V gene segment. In an earlier analysis of approximately 550 of the donors, V segments were called functional above 56.7% productive rearrangements and were called segregating when the between-donor standard deviation exceeded 5%. A statistical classification framework was built for diagnosing cytomegalovirus status from the catalog of TCR beta chain sequences. In a later analysis, V and J genes were assigned by comparing TCR nucleotide sequences against IMGT/GENE-DB human TR gene sequences. In a later analysis, CDR3 sequences and most-parsimonious VDJ recombination scenarios were assigned using the TCRdist pipeline. In a later analysis, each TCR beta chain was defined by its CDR3 amino acid sequence together with its V-gene family, and reads without a unique V-gene family were excluded. To address suspected cross-contamination and a sequencing artifact, a later analysis removed around 600 highly shared, low-generation-probability nucleotide sequences. A later analysis calculated a clonal expansion index for each public chain from normalized within-repertoire ranks of inferred template counts. In a later analysis, generation probabilities were computed using a VDJ recombination model fitted to out-of-frame rearrangements, and the results were checked against IGoR. In a later analysis, TCR-TCR, TCR-HLA and TCR-CMV co-occurrence was scored with hypergeometric tests, and a repertoire-size bias correction was applied to TCR pairs. To estimate false discovery rates, a later analysis permuted the HLA or CMV assignments 20 times. In a later analysis, co-occurring TCRs were grouped using DBSCAN, and TCRdist sequence similarity was added for clustering within HLA-allele-positive subsets. For co-occurrence clustering, repertoires with fewer than 30,000 or more than 120,000 public chains were excluded, along with four or five repertoires with anomalous nucleotide sharing. TCRdb provides this immuneACCESS table in a form limited to in-frame rearrangements. Some clones are lacking; in checked studies, under half of them reflect an unresolved V gene, and why the rest are absent is not known. The D gene and trimming were derived from the DNA, and the V and J assignments and clone size from that table. Within this sample are around 170,000 clones, with 65% to 90% of them counted one time only. Of the sample, more than 6% is held by the ten largest clones.

Overall results and qualifications from the work: In a later analysis, HLA-associated TCR beta chains showed more clonal expansion and lower generation probabilities than non-associated chains that were equally common. Linkage disequilibrium might explain the correlated functional status among segregating V segments, but an unknown experimental factor could not be excluded. Across donors, most TCR sequences were observed very rarely, whereas some public TCRs were present in many individuals. The earlier analysis of approximately 590 of the donors excluded roughly 16 rarely observed V segments, including chromosome 9 orphons, because counts were too low. Several of the top co-occurrence clusters appeared to be linked to parvovirus B19, influenza, CMV and Epstein-Barr virus, according to a later analysis. In vitro tests confirmed that a few of the cytomegalovirus-associated TCR beta chains recognize cytomegalovirus antigens. Strong co-occurrence of HLA alleles, especially DR and DQ, made assigning TCR associations to individual alleles difficult. For the cohort, immune exposure information was limited to CMV serostatus. Because some donors lacked HLA typing at each locus, the association tests relied only on the typed subset. In a later analysis, some 18,000 TCR beta sequences were associated with specific HLA alleles at a false discovery rate of 0.05. It was suggested by the authors that the approach could potentially be generalized to other disease states and immunological phenotypes. Most CMV-associated TCR beta chains appeared to be HLA-restricted in a later analysis, and the HLA associations seemed to be driven largely by CMV exposure. A group of highly shared sequence variants was considered likely to be a technical artifact of the sequencing pipeline. The classifier was reported to diagnose cytomegalovirus status with high specificity and sensitivity in both the original and validation cohorts. In an earlier analysis of 587 of the donors, most TCR beta V segments appeared in productive rearrangements about 90% or about 30% of the time, broadly matching IMGT annotations. Only TCR beta chains were sequenced in this cohort, and the absence of alpha or paired-chain data limited detectable features. Because the 87-base-pair reads could not distinguish some IMGT-functional V segments, including TRBV6-2 and TRBV6-3, those segments were excluded. A further reported finding was that TCR beta sequences accurately predicted the HLA-A and HLA-B alleles for most subjects in the first cohort. Sequencing depth was assumed to be roughly uniform across donors in the presence/absence analyses, though that assumption may not hold. A later genetic analysis reported fewer N-insertions in productive TCRs among donors in an Asian-associated ancestry cluster than the roughly 700-donor mean. A later genetic analysis associated a missense DCLRE1C variant with V-gene and J-gene trimming of TCR beta chains, and an independent cohort replicated the association. The study listed 164 TCR beta chains as associated with cytomegalovirus. In a later analysis, TCR association rates were found to vary across HLA loci, with the most associated TCRs seen for DRB1 alleles and the fewest for HLA-C alleles.

Based on the germline V gene (reference sequence), the CDR1 and CDR2 sequences are WNHNN and SYGVQD. Including cysteine and phenylalanine, the CDR3 has 12 amino acids. Only the CDR3 region is kept as DNA, spanning 36 bases read in frame from base 1. Trimming removed 2 bases from V and 5 bases from J, leaving 6 bases between the germline ends. Sequenced material: PBMCs. The receptor's source is a man in his forties or fifties in good health and CMV-seropositive. The chain is assembled from TRBV10-1 and TRBJ1-2; the D gene is perhaps TRBD1, on 5 matching bases. The CDR3 amino acid sequence is: CASSEGTYGYTF. The DNA sequence is given as TGCGCCAGCAGTGAGGGGACTTATGGCTACACCTTC.